This T cell receptor beta chain was obtained from a study of blood T cell repertoires in COVID-19. Background on the study: COVID-19 samples collected from the United States, Italy and Spain covered acute and convalescent phases. T cells, B-cell-depleted T cells, or PBMCs provided the cDNA or gDNA that served as material.

In the original processing: The assay estimated nucleated cells by amplifying reference gene primers. Some clones are missing from TCRdb's copy, which holds only in-frame ones; the method was immunoSEQ multiplex PCR. V, J and clone size reflect that table, while D and trimming were determined from the DNA. The repertoire includes roughly 99,000 clones, 90% to 95% of them detected once, and around 1.3% sits in the top ten. The CDR3 is made up of 14 amino acids. The germline V and J ends were trimmed by 6 bases and 0 bases, with 9 bases remaining between them. Germline CDR1 is LNHDA and CDR2 is SQIVND (reference sequence).

V and J are TRBV19 and TRBJ2-1, with D possibly TRBD1 on 6 matching bases. The sequenced sample consisted of peripheral blood. The sequence was obtained from a woman younger than 45 with acute or convalescent COVID-19. The CDR3 reads CASRRDISYNEQFF. For the CDR3, the DNA is TGTGCCAGTAGACGGGACATCTCCTACAATGAGCAGTTCTTC.